This TCR beta chain was profiled in a study of shared clonotypes between healthy human individuals. Study at large: Per-donor plates numbered three CD4 naive, three CD4 memory, two CD8 naive and one CD8 memory. The study's findings and limits: Roughly 5% of naive CD4 clonotypes were common to a handful of donors. Estimated richness values were generally larger in naive subsets than in memory subsets.

In the study's own analysis: Without quality scores, immunoSEQ junctional reads could not be filtered like full-length reads. Using immunoSEQ multiplex PCR, the repertoire was profiled, and TCRdb retains in-frame clones only, with some absent. V and J calls and clone size come straight from that table; D and trimming were deduced from the DNA. The data contain about 2 million clones, less than 95% of them singletons. For this clone: Its antigen remains unidentified.

There are 15 residues in the CDR3. Trimming removed 2 bases at V and 6 bases at J, with 14 bases between. Germline V gene sequence: CDR1 MNHEY, CDR2 SVGAGI. Terminally differentiated effector memory CD45RA+ cells were left out of the naive CD8 fraction, which was CD45RO-negative and positively selected for CCR7. This chain uses TRBV6-5 with TRBJ1-5; D may be TRBD1 (6 bases). What was sequenced was naive CD8+ T cells sorted from blood. The receptor was isolated from a young man in good health. The CDR3 DNA is TGTGCCAGCAGTTACGGGGACATCCTCCCTCAGCCCCAGCATTTT. Translated, it gives CASSYGDILPQPQHF.